This T cell receptor beta chain was found in a study of low-dose radiotherapy and immunotherapy resistance in tumors. Study-wide context: The treatment that patients received was intravenous nivolumab 240 mg every two weeks plus ipilimumab 1 mg/kg every six weeks.

A single count supports this clonotype. This CDR3 is built from 16 residues. The V and J ends lost 5 bases and 4 bases, in that order; junction bases with no gene match: 11. Germline-derived CDR1 and CDR2 are MDHEN and SYDVKM. Covering alpha and beta chains, TRAV- and TRBV-specific primers were used for the first-strand cDNA. It was with a constant-region primer and a V-primer adapter that TCRs were amplified over roughly 18 PCR cycles. TCRdb processed the reads anew with MiXCR; each CDR3 protein has one entry. The repertoire holds about 58,000 distinct CDR3 sequences, with 23% as singletons. Time point defined: after trial treatment. The treatment is: LDRT plus nivolumab, ipilimumab, low-dose cyclophosphamide and aspirin (RACIN trial). Donors were given nivolumab, ipilimumab, aspirin, low-dose cyclophosphamide and low-dose radiotherapy. Patients deemed eligible presented with advanced solid tumors lacking tumor-infiltrating lymphocytes.

The V and J genes are TRBV28 and TRBJ1-2, with 9 bases that match TRBD1. The sequencing used PBMCs, collected after low-dose radiotherapy plus immunotherapy. This clonotype originated in a male donor with prostate cancer. CDR3 protein: CASSPSRGQGRYGYTF. CDR3 nucleotides: TGTGCCAGCAGTCCCTCCCGGGGACAGGGACGCTATGGCTACACCTTC.